A single sample is the source of the 10 T cell receptor beta chains below, sequenced in a study of blood T cell repertoires in COVID-19 (dated by TCRdb to between 2020 and 2021). Preparation of the library involved the immunoSEQ multiplex PCR assay. TCRdb provides this immuneACCESS table in a form limited to in-frame rearrangements. Some clones are lacking; in checked studies, under half of them reflect an unresolved V gene, and why the rest are absent is not known. The sample includes some 220,000 clones, with around three quarters observed a single time. Approximately 6.6% of the sample lies in the top ten. The specimen sequenced was peripheral blood. These receptors came from a woman aged 70-85 years with acute or convalescent COVID-19.

This chain joins TRBV9 and TRBJ2-1; weak D call: TRBD1 (6 bases). CDR3 size: 17 residues. V lost 2 bases to trimming and J lost 2 bases, with 17 bases between them. Per the germline V gene, CDR1 is SGDLS and CDR2 is YYNGEE. The CDR3 DNA sequence: TGTGCCAGCAGCGTCACAGGGAGCGGAAGTCCCTACAATGAGCAGTTCTTC. It encodes CASSVTGSGSPYNEQFF.

This clone was found once. The chain links TRBV5-4 to TRBJ1-2; a possible D gene is TRBD1 (6 bases). Trimming stripped 4 bases from V and 6 bases from J, with 25 bases between. CDR1 is SGHNT and CDR2 is YYREEE in the germline V gene (reference sequence). This CDR3 region has 17 residues. The CDR3 nucleotides are TGTGCCAGCAGCGACGGGACACGGCCTTCGGCTGTGAATGGCTACACCTTC. Amino acids: CASSDGTRPSAVNGYTF.

The chain has TRBV9 and TRBJ2-3; TRBD1 is a possible D gene (5 bases). In germline, CDR1 is SGDLS, CDR2 YYNGEE. The V end was cut by 4 bases, the J end by 3 bases, with 18 bases between. This CDR3 spans 16 amino acids. Here the CDR3 DNA reads TGTGCCAGCAGCCCCCGTCAGGGTGGGGAAACAGATACGCAGTATTTT. This sequence encodes CASSPRQGGETDTQYF.

This clone occurred a few times. In DNA form, the CDR3 reads TGCAGCGTTGTGGGACAGGGGCCAGATACGCAGTATTTT. Translated, it gives CSVVGQGPDTQYF. This chain connects TRBV29-1 to TRBJ2-3; 10 bases are shared with TRBD1. The germline gives CDR1 SQVTM, CDR2 ANQGSEA. CDR3 size: 13 residues. With 4 bases clipped from V and 4 bases from J, the junction kept 2 bases outside the gene matches.

The chain couples TRBV27 to TRBJ1-5; 8 positions agree with TRBD1. J was trimmed by 7 bases and V by 5 bases; bases with no gene match: 7. Germline CDR1 is MNHEY and CDR2 is SMNVEV (reference sequence). The CDR3 sequence is 14 residues long. The CDR3 sequence is CASSPGGGSQPQHF. CDR3 coding DNA: TGTGCCAGCAGTCCAGGGGGCGGGTCCCAGCCCCAGCATTTT.

V usage is TRBV12-3 or TRBV12-4 and J usage is TRBJ2-1, with D possibly TRBD2 on 6 matching bases. V lost 3 bases to trimming and J lost 9 bases, with 9 bases between them. This CDR3 region has 12 residues. CDR3 sequence reads: CASSFFGGEQFF. The CDR3 nucleotides are TGTGCCAGCAGTTTTTTCGGGGGTGAGCAGTTCTTC.

This clone was detected once. This chain joins TRBV7-2 and TRBJ1-5, with 8 bases aligning to TRBD1. Per germline, CDR1 SGHTA and CDR2 FQGNSA. V was pared by 4 bases and J by 7 bases, with 9 bases of the junction left unmatched. The CDR3 covers 15 residues. This chain's CDR3 is CASSYGQGGSQPQHF. CDR3 DNA sequence: TGTGCCAGCAGCTATGGACAGGGAGGAAGCCAGCCCCAGCATTTT. The full variable domain, in which reference TRBV7-2 and TRBJ1-5 provide the parts outside the CDR3, is GAGVSQSPSNKVTEKGKDVELRCDPISGHTALYWYRQSLGQGLEFLIYFQGNSAPDKSGLPSDRFSAERTGGSVSTLTIQRTQQEDSAVYLCASSYGQGGSQPQHFGDGTRLSIL.

This rearrangement joins TRBV30 to TRBJ1-1; D perhaps matches TRBD1 (5 bases). The CDR3 has 15 residues. CDR1 is GTSNPN, CDR2 SVGIG, per germline (reference sequence). V lost 2 bases, J lost 2 bases, and 15 bases lay in between. The CDR3 region has the DNA TGTGCCTGGAGTAAGTTAGGGGCCGCTAACACTGAAGCTTTCTTT. Amino acid sequence: CAWSKLGAANTEAFF.

V and J are TRBV27 and TRBJ2-2, with 11 bases lining up with TRBD2. The V segment lost 3 bases and the J segment 0 bases; nucleotides outside the gene matches: 6. CDR1 is MNHEY, CDR2 SMNVEV, per germline (reference sequence). CDR3 size: 18 residues. The CDR3 sequence is CASSFRLAGTSNTGELFF. DNA for the CDR3: TGTGCCAGCAGTTTCCGACTAGCGGGGACCTCGAACACCGGGGAGCTGTTTTTT.

This chain joins TRBV6-6 and TRBJ1-5, with TRBD1 as a possible D gene (6 bases). The V gene's germline CDR1 is MNHNY and CDR2 SVGAGI (reference sequence). The CDR3 contains 16 residues. V shed 7 bases and J shed 4 bases, with 20 bases lying between them. The CDR3 sequence: CASKDSEITINQPQHF. The CDR3, as DNA: TGTGCCAGCAAGGACAGCGAGATCACGATTAATCAGCCCCAGCATTTT.